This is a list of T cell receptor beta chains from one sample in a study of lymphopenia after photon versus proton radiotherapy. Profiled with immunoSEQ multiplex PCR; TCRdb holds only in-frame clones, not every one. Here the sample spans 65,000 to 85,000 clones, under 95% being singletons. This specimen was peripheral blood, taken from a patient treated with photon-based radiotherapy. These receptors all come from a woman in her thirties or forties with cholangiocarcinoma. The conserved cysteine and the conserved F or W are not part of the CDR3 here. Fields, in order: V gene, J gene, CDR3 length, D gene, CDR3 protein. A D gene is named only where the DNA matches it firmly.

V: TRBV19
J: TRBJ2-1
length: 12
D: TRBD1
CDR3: ASSNSRGLNEQF

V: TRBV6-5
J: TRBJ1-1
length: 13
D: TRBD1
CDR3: ASSSRQGENTEAF

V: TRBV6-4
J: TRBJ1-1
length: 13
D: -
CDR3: ASSDVQTQNTEAF

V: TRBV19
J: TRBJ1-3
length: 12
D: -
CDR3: ASNLGSSGNTIY

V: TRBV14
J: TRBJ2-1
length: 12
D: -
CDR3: ASSQEATIGEQF

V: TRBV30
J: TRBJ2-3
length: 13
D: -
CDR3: AWSVSLSRRDTQY

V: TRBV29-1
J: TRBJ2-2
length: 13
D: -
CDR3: SVGSSLTNTGELF

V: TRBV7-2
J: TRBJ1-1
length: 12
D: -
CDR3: ASSLVPANTEAF

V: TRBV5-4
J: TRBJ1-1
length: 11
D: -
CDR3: ASSAQGIAEAF

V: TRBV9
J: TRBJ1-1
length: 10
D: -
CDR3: ASRDPTAEAF

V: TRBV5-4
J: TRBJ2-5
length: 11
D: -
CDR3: ASSPGTQETQY

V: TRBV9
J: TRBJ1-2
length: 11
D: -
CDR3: ASSVDGSYGYT

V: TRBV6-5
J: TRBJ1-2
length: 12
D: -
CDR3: ASSYGAGLDGYT

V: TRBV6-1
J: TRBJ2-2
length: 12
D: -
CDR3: ASRTGGNTGELF

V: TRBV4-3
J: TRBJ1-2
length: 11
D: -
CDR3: ASSQDERTALT

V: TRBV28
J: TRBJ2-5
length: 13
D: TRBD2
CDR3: ASAHGAGGQETQY

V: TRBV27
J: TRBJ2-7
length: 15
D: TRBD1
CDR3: ASSSIGGQGRAYEQY

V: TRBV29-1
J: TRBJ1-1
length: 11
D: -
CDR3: SAAGAGGERAF

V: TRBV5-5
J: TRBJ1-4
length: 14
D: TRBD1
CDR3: ASSSQGARDNEKLF

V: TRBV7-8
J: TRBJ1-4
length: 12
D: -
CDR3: ASSFAGFSDELF

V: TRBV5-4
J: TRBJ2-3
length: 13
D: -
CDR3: ASSLVQGTSDTQY

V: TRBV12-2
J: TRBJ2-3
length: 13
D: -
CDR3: ASRSPSGSTDTQY

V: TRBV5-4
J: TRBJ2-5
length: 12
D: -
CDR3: ASSLEGFQETQY

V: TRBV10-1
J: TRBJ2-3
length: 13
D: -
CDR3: ASSESNIYTDTQY

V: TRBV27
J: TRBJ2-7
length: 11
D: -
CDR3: ASSYRRRDEQY

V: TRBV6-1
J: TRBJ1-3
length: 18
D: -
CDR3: ASSEAPVVLSRASGNTIY

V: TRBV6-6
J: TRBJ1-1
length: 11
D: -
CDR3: ASRLTIGTEAF

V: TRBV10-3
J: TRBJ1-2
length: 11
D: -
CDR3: AISDNRNYGYT